Following are 20 T cell receptor beta chains from one sample sequenced in a study of neurological immune-mediated disorders (dated by TCRdb to the late 2010s). Libraries came from 5' RACE. The reads were generated on an Illumina HiSeq 2500. The public reads were reanalyzed by TCRdb: fastp trimming at Q25, MiXCR alignment, in-frame beta chains only. Every distinct CDR3 protein forms one entry, paired with its most common genes and DNA. This sample is represented by around 130,000 distinct CDR3 sequences; approximately 3.2% of them were singletons. The ten biggest clones cover over 1% of the sample. Sequenced sample: PBMCs. All receptors come from a woman aged 30 to 39 with multiple sclerosis.

Many counts were recorded for this clonotype. This rearrangement joins TRBV5-1 to TRBJ1-5; maybe TRBD1 (5 bases). This CDR3 comprises 13 residues. Trimming took 4 bases from V and 6 from J, leaving 11 bases between them. CDR1 is SGHRS, CDR2 YFSETQ, per germline. In DNA, the CDR3 is TGCGCCAGCAGCCCGGGACCCGGTCAGCCCCAGCATTTT. This translates into CASSPGPGQPQHF.

This clonotype has only a few counts. The CDR3 DNA reads TGTGCCAGTAGTACCAGGGGGCCCGACAATGAGCAGTTCTTC. Its protein is CASSTRGPDNEQFF. The chain recombines TRBV19 with TRBJ2-1; 8 nucleotides match TRBD1. Losses at the gene ends were 4 bases for V and 5 bases for J; bases not matched to a gene: 4. Germline loops: CDR1 LNHDA, CDR2 SQIVND (reference sequence). This CDR3 is 14 amino acids long.

This clonotype was detected many times. This chain uses TRBV20-1 with TRBJ2-5; TRBD2 is a possible D gene (6 bases). Per germline, CDR1 DFQATT and CDR2 SNEGSKA (reference sequence). V gave up 4 bases and J gave up 7 bases, with 13 bases separating them. This CDR3 is built from 12 residues. CDR3 loop: CSANWRAGTQYF. CDR3 sequence (DNA): TGCAGTGCTAATTGGAGGGCTGGGACCCAGTACTTC.

Remarks on this clonotype: One base away lies a much larger clone, so this may be a sequencing read error. This chain joins TRBV7-2 and TRBJ2-2; TRBD1 agrees at 7 bases. The junction had 8 bases not matched to a gene; V was cut back by 5 bases and J by 5 bases. The CDR3 is 15 amino acids. The germline gives CDR1 SGHTA, CDR2 FQGNSA. The CDR3 bases are TGTGCCAGCAGCCAAGGGGGCGCGAGGACCGGGGAGCTGTTTTTT. It is translated as CASSQGGARTGELFF.

This clonotype was counted at least ten times. V and J are TRBV5-1 and TRBJ1-2; 7 bases align to TRBD1. Germline trimming cut 4 bases from V and 10 bases from J; bases unmatched to any gene: 13. Germline CDR1 is SGHRS and CDR2 is YFSETQ. The length of the CDR3 is 14 residues. Here the CDR3 reads CASSPLFDRDAYTF. In DNA form, the CDR3 reads TGCGCCAGCAGCCCGCTTTTTGACAGGGATGCCTACACCTTC.

This clonotype was detected ten times or more. The V and J genes are TRBV7-2 and TRBJ1-1, with 9 bases matching TRBD1. The CDR3 is 14 amino acids. The ends lost 3 bases at V and 6 bases at J; junction bases unmatched: 5. Looked up from germline, CDR1 is SGHTA and CDR2 is FQGNSA. Written as DNA, the CDR3 is TGTGCCAGCAGCTTGTTACAGGGGGCCTCTGAAGCTTTCTTT. Encoded protein: CASSLLQGASEAFF.

This clonotype was seen a handful of times. The gene calls are TRBV20-1 and TRBJ1-5; the match to TRBD1 covers 7 bases. Germline loops: CDR1 DFQATT, CDR2 SNEGSKA (reference sequence). J lost 1 base, V lost 4 bases, and 4 bases had no gene match. The CDR3 spans 14 residues. The CDR3 sequence: CSANDRVSNQPQHF. CDR3 nucleotides: TGCAGTGCTAATGACAGGGTGAGCAATCAGCCCCAGCATTTT.

This clonotype was detected only a few times. With a much larger clone just one base away, this may be a read error. Here the CDR3 omits its conserved ending phenylalanine or tryptophan, so a read error is the likely source. This chain links TRBV7-2 with TRBJ2-7; unclear D gene. V was clipped by 1 base and J by 0 bases, with 7 bases between them. CDR1 SGHTA and CDR2 FQGNSA come from the germline V gene. The CDR3 is made up of 14 amino acids. DNA for the CDR3: TGTGCCAGCAGCTTAGACAGCTTCTCCTACGAGCAGTACTGC. Its protein product is CASSLDSFSYEQYC.

There are many counts of this clonotype. The chain couples TRBV6-1 to TRBJ2-7; no firm D call. The CDR3 loop spans 13 amino acids. Germline V lookup: CDR1 MNHNS, CDR2 SASEGT. V was trimmed by 1 base and J by 6 bases, leaving 10 bases between them. The CDR3 DNA reads TGTGCCAGCAGTGAAGTAGGATGGGGCGAGCAGTACTTC. This codes for CASSEVGWGEQYF.

The chain carries TRBV5-1 and TRBJ2-7; TRBD2 matches 9 bases. Per germline, CDR1 SGHRS and CDR2 YFSETQ. The trim removed 0 bases at V and 5 bases at J, leaving 3 bases unmatched. This CDR3 is built from 14 residues. The CDR3: CASSLGSSGNEQYF. CDR3 bases: TGCGCCAGCAGCTTGGGGTCTAGCGGGAACGAGCAGTACTTC. The variable domain in full, with the rest retrieved from reference TRBV5-1 and TRBJ2-7, is KAGVTQTPRYLIKTRGQQVTLSCSPISGHRSVSWYQQTPGQGLQFLFEYFSETQRNKGNFPGRFSGRQFSNSRSEMNVSTLELGDSALYLCASSLGSSGNEQYFGPGTRLTVT.

In this sample, this clonotype turned up many times. This chain uses TRBV20-1 with TRBJ1-1; D is possibly TRBD1 (6 bases). This CDR3 has 13 residues. Between the trimmed V and J ends, which lost 6 bases and 2 bases, there was a span of 13 bases. The germline CDR1 and CDR2 sequences are DFQATT and SNEGSKA (reference sequence). The CDR3 nucleotides read TGCAGTGCCCCAGTACAGGGCAACACTGAAGCTTTCTTT. Its protein is CSAPVQGNTEAFF.

This clonotype appeared many times. The V call is TRBV29-1, the J call TRBJ2-7; D may be TRBD1 or TRBD2 (5 bases each). CDR3 length: 12 amino acids. Trimming pared 3 bases from V and 5 bases from J, leaving 11 bases between. Germline V gives CDR1 SQVTM, CDR2 ANQGSEA. CDR3 sequence: CSVEGDAHEQYF. The DNA of the CDR3 is TGCAGCGTTGAGGGGGACGCCCACGAGCAGTACTTC.

This clonotype was recorded many times. The chain is built from TRBV20-1 and TRBJ2-5; 10 positions agree with TRBD1. The V gene's germline CDR1 is DFQATT and CDR2 SNEGSKA (reference sequence). The CDR3 length is 14 residues. V lost 6 bases to trimming and J lost 7 bases; unmatched junction nucleotides: 11. For the CDR3, the DNA is TGCAGTGCCTTAGAGGGACAGGGGATAGGGACCCAGTACTTC. Its protein product is CSALEGQGIGTQYF.

In its sample, this clonotype was seen many times. This sequence joins TRBV7-2 and TRBJ2-7; D not resolved. Trimming pared 1 base from V and 3 bases from J, leaving 13 bases between. The CDR3 loop spans 15 amino acids. CDR1 and CDR2 (germline): SGHTA, FQGNSA. CDR3 loop: CASSLGQGIIYEQYF. The CDR3 bases are TGTGCCAGCAGCTTAGGACAAGGGATTATCTACGAGCAGTACTTC. The full variable domain, completed using reference TRBV7-2 and TRBJ2-7, is GAGVSQSPSNKVTEKGKDVELRCDPISGHTALYWYRQSLGQGLEFLIYFQGNSAPDKSGLPSDRFSAERTGGSVSTLTIQRTQQEDSAVYLCASSLGQGIIYEQYFGPGTRLTVT.

This clonotype was recorded at least ten times. The gene calls are TRBV4-1 and TRBJ1-1; D not resolved. Germline CDR1 MGHRA, CDR2 YSYEKL. Trimming took 0 bases from V and 0 from J, leaving 20 bases between them. CDR3 length: 19 amino acids. In DNA form, the CDR3 reads TGCGCCAGCAGCCAAGATCAAGCACCTGAATACTCCATGAACACTGAAGCTTTCTTT. It yields the protein CASSQDQAPEYSMNTEAFF.

This clonotype came up many times. The V call is TRBV15, the J call TRBJ1-3; D remains ambiguous. Germline lookup yields CDR1 LNHNV and CDR2 YYDKDF (reference sequence). V lost 5 bases and J 1 base, leaving 9 bases between the germline ends. The CDR3 totals 14 residues. The CDR3 coding sequence is TGTGCCACCAGCTCGCTTTATTCTGGAAACACCATATATTTT. Translating it yields CATSSLYSGNTIYF.

This clonotype was observed at least ten times. The rearrangement links TRBV4-1 to TRBJ2-7; D assignment may be TRBD1 or TRBD2 (5 bases each). Germline lookup yields CDR1 MGHRA and CDR2 YSYEKL. The CDR3 loop spans 14 amino acids. V was shortened by 2 bases and J by 2 bases, with 10 bases between the two germline ends. The chain's CDR3 is CASSQPGPTYEQYF. DNA of the CDR3: TGCGCCAGCAGCCAACCGGGGCCCACCTACGAGCAGTACTTC.

This clonotype was seen repeatedly, ten times or more. The chain carries TRBV6-5 and TRBJ2-3; D is unresolved. Per the germline V gene, CDR1 is MNHEY and CDR2 is SVGAGI. V gave up 2 bases and J gave up 5 bases, with 8 bases separating them. The CDR3 consists of 13 residues. CDR3 DNA: TGTGCCAGCAGTTACCAGGATGAAGATACGCAGTATTTT. Translating gives CASSYQDEDTQYF.

The table lists this clonotype with many counts. The rearrangement links TRBV6-1 to TRBJ2-5, with unresolved D. In germline, CDR1 is MNHNS, CDR2 SASEGT. Trimming shortened V by 1 base and J by 2 bases, and 20 bases separated the two germline ends. The CDR3 has 18 amino acids. The CDR3 region has the DNA TGTGCCAGCAGTGAAGTGGGGTACCCGCAGGTTAGGCAAGAGACCCAGTACTTC. This encodes CASSEVGYPQVRQETQYF.

The sample holds a few counts of this clonotype. The chain carries TRBV12-3 or TRBV12-4 and TRBJ1-1; 7 bases map to TRBD1. The CDR3 sequence is 16 residues long. V shed 0 bases and J 6 bases; nucleotides not matched to a gene: 10. CDR3 coding DNA: TGTGCCAGCAGTTTAGCAAAAACAGGGGTAGGTGCTGAAGCTTTCTTT. It translates to CASSLAKTGVGAEAFF.